These T cell receptor beta chains were read from a single sample in a study of cytomegalovirus exposure and HLA in healthy donors. The protocol was immunoSEQ multiplex PCR, while the TCRdb copy is restricted to in-frame clones and leaves out a portion. The sample yields more than 100,000 clones, just under 80% seen once. The sequenced material came from PBMCs. These receptors were collected from a male donor in good health and CMV-seronegative. The CDR3 runs from the conserved cysteine through the conserved F or W. D genes are given only for firm matches. Clone size is stated in some rows and not others, as once, few, many or a class when expanded.

V gene	clone size	D gene	J gene	CDR3 protein	CDR3 DNA
TRBV5-1	.	TRBD2	TRBJ2-3	CASSSGAGGTADTQYF	TGCGCCAGCAGCTCGGGAGCGGGGGGAACTGCAGATACGCAGTATTTT
TRBV19	.	.	TRBJ2-7	CASSIGSQYEQYF	TGTGCCAGTAGTATAGGTAGCCAATACGAGCAGTACTTC
TRBV5-1	.	TRBD1	TRBJ2-3	CASSPGPGQTQNTQYF	TGCGCCAGCAGCCCAGGACCGGGACAGACACAGAATACGCAGTATTTT
TRBV9	once	.	TRBJ2-3	CASSSIGTLQDTQYF	TGTGCCAGCAGTTCCATAGGGACACTACAAGATACGCAGTATTTT
TRBV6-1	.	.	TRBJ2-7	CASAAFLGASYEQYF	TGTGCCAGCGCTGCTTTCCTGGGGGCATCTTACGAGCAGTACTTC
TRBV30	.	.	TRBJ1-5	CAWSEGVWQPQHF	TGTGCCTGGAGCGAGGGGGTTTGGCAGCCCCAGCATTTT
TRBV19	once	TRBD1	TRBJ1-5	CASSRGGGNQPQHF	TGTGCCAGTAGTAGAGGGGGCGGCAATCAGCCCCAGCATTTT
TRBV6-5	.	TRBD1	TRBJ2-5	CASSLGQLQETQYF	TGTGCCAGCAGTTTGGGACAGCTCCAAGAGACCCAGTACTTC
TRBV4-2	.	TRBD1	TRBJ1-1	CASSPRGQDTEAFF	TGTGCCAGCAGCCCCAGGGGGCAGGACACTGAAGCTTTCTTT
TRBV4-1	few	TRBD1	TRBJ1-1	CASSQVTGTGWGTEAFF	TGCGCCAGCAGCCAAGTTACGGGGACAGGGTGGGGCACTGAAGCTTTCTTT
TRBV19	.	.	TRBJ2-1	CASSIALAWVYNEQFF	TGTGCCAGTAGTATAGCTCTAGCGTGGGTGTACAATGAGCAGTTCTTC
TRBV30	.	TRBD1	TRBJ1-5	CAWSSAGTGPGMAQHF	TGTGCCTGGAGTTCGGCCGGGACAGGGCCGGGAATGGCCCAGCATTTT
TRBV10-3	.	TRBD1	TRBJ2-7	CAISGRAGQEPYEQYF	TGTGCCATCAGTGGGAGAGCCGGACAGGAACCCTACGAGCAGTACTTC
TRBV29-1	.	TRBD2	TRBJ2-2	CSVELAGGANTGELFF	TGCAGCGTTGAGCTAGCGGGGGGGGCAAACACCGGGGAGCTGTTTTTT
TRBV30	once	.	TRBJ1-1	CASTRGKDEAFF	TGTGCCTCCACCAGGGGAAAGGACGAAGCTTTCTTT
TRBV7-3	.	TRBD1	TRBJ2-2	CASSSRLLGQGNTGELFF	TGTGCCAGCAGCTCCCGTCTCCTCGGACAGGGAAACACCGGGGAGCTGTTTTTT
TRBV29-1	few	.	TRBJ2-3	CSGRDDFTDTQYF	TGCAGCGGGCGGGACGACTTCACAGATACGCAGTATTTT
TRBV9	.	TRBD1	TRBJ1-1	CASRRGQSDAEAFF	TGTGCCAGCAGGCGGGGACAGAGCGACGCCGAAGCTTTCTTT
TRBV30	.	.	TRBJ1-3	CAHTASGNTIYF	TGTGCTCACACCGCCTCTGGAAACACCATATATTTT
TRBV2	.	.	TRBJ1-3	CASSSNRVSGNTIYF	TGTGCCAGCAGTTCCAACAGGGTATCTGGAAACACCATATATTTT
TRBV19	.	TRBD2	TRBJ2-3	CASSTPSSGGSSTDTQYF	TGTGCCAGTAGTACCCCGTCTAGCGGGGGCTCTAGCACAGATACGCAGTATTTT
TRBV7-9	.	.	TRBJ1-5	CASSFGGNQPQHF	TGTGCCAGCAGCTTCGGGGGCAATCAGCCCCAGCATTTT
TRBV7-2	.	TRBD2	TRBJ2-6	CASSLSGGSGANVLTF	TGTGCCAGCAGCTTATCGGGGGGCTCTGGGGCCAACGTCCTGACTTTC
TRBV19	.	.	TRBJ2-3	CARRTGRGDTQYF	TGTGCCAGGAGGACAGGGAGGGGAGATACGCAGTATTTT
TRBV30	.	.	TRBJ1-3	CAWTVSGNTIYF	TGTGCCTGGACAGTCTCTGGAAACACCATATATTTT
TRBV15	few	.	TRBJ1-1	CATSGARNTEAFF	TGTGCCACCAGCGGGGCGAGGAACACTGAAGCTTTCTTT
TRBV5-1	once	TRBD1	TRBJ2-3	CASSGGDRGPTDTQYF	TGCGCCAGCAGCGGGGGCGACAGGGGCCCCACAGATACGCAGTATTTT
TRBV7-2	.	TRBD2	TRBJ2-7	CASSLASGGGQNEQYF	TGTGCCAGCAGCTTAGCGAGCGGGGGCGGGCAAAACGAGCAGTACTTC
TRBV12-5	.	TRBD1	TRBJ2-3	CASGLGRRTGASTDTQYF	TGTGCTAGTGGTTTGGGCCGACGGACAGGGGCTAGCACAGATACGCAGTATTTT
TRBV4-1	.	TRBD1	TRBJ2-5	CASSVDREETQYF	TGCGCCAGCAGCGTGGACAGGGAGGAGACCCAGTACTTC
TRBV19	few	.	TRBJ1-1	CASSPHEASLWTEAFF	TGTGCCAGTAGTCCCCATGAAGCCTCACTTTGGACTGAAGCTTTCTTT
TRBV13	.	.	TRBJ1-1	CASTRISGTEAFF	TGTGCCAGCACCAGGATCAGCGGCACTGAAGCTTTCTTT
TRBV11-2	.	TRBD1	TRBJ1-5	CASSLVGTESQPQHF	TGTGCCAGCAGCTTAGTTGGGACAGAAAGTCAGCCCCAGCATTTT
TRBV10-2	.	TRBD1	TRBJ1-1	CASSSWTGMNTEAFF	TGCGCCAGCAGCTCTTGGACAGGGATGAACACTGAAGCTTTCTTT
TRBV30	.	TRBD2	TRBJ2-3	CAWTPLALTDTQYF	TGTGCCTGGACCCCACTAGCGCTAACAGATACGCAGTATTTT
TRBV7-9	.	TRBD2	TRBJ2-5	CASSLVSLSGGRQETQYF	TGTGCCAGCAGCTTAGTTTCGTTGTCGGGGGGGCGGCAAGAGACCCAGTACTTC
TRBV5-1	few	.	TRBJ1-1	CASSLDTVVITEAFF	TGCGCCAGCAGCTTGGATACGGTGGTAATCACTGAAGCTTTCTTT
TRBV7-9	.	.	TRBJ2-1	CASTLRSSNEQFF	TGTGCCAGCACCTTAAGGAGCTCCAATGAGCAGTTCTTC
TRBV7-2	.	.	TRBJ1-2	CASSFYTGGRGYTF	TGTGCCAGCAGCTTCTATACGGGAGGCCGTGGCTACACCTTC
TRBV4-3	.	.	TRBJ2-5	CASSSNRGAETQYF	TGCGCCAGCAGCTCGAACCGGGGAGCTGAGACCCAGTACTTC
TRBV9	few	.	TRBJ1-4	CASSGGQSTNEKLFF	TGTGCCAGCAGCGGAGGACAGTCAACTAATGAAAAACTGTTTTTT
TRBV4-2	.	.	TRBJ2-3	CASSQVGASEVTDTQYF	TGTGCCAGCAGCCAAGTTGGCGCTAGCGAAGTCACAGATACGCAGTATTTT
TRBV2	.	.	TRBJ2-5	CASSEDAETQYF	TGTGCCAGCAGTGAAGATGCGGAGACCCAGTACTTC
TRBV29-1	.	.	TRBJ1-1	CSVEVAVSNTEAFF	TGCAGCGTTGAAGTGGCGGTCTCGAACACTGAAGCTTTCTTT
TRBV15	.	.	TRBJ2-5	CATTAGPGETQYF	TGTGCCACCACTGCAGGGCCGGGAGAGACCCAGTACTTC
TRBV19	.	.	TRBJ2-7	CASSATGYEQYF	TGTGCCAGTAGCGCCACTGGCTACGAGCAGTACTTC
TRBV19	.	.	TRBJ2-2	CASRRLESGELFF	TGTGCCAGTCGGAGGCTGGAATCCGGGGAGCTGTTTTTT
TRBV10-3	once	TRBD1	TRBJ1-1	CAISVGQGVNTEAFF	TGTGCCATCAGTGTAGGACAGGGGGTGAACACTGAAGCTTTCTTT
TRBV7-6	once	.	TRBJ1-3	CASSAAGRGTGNTIYF	TGTGCCAGCAGCGCCGCGGGGAGGGGGACTGGAAACACCATATATTTT
TRBV28	.	TRBD1	TRBJ2-7	CASSHGTGNRYEQYF	TGTGCCAGCAGCCATGGGACAGGGAACCGCTACGAGCAGTACTTC
TRBV7-9	.	TRBD1	TRBJ2-5	CASSLGGFETQYF	TGTGCCAGCAGCCTAGGGGGCTTCGAGACCCAGTACTTC
TRBV4-3	.	TRBD1	TRBJ1-6	CASSQASGQGESPLHF	TGCGCCAGCAGCCAAGCTTCGGGACAGGGAGAATCACCCCTCCACTTT
TRBV6-6	.	TRBD1	TRBJ2-2	CASSGSDRDLGELFF	TGTGCCAGCAGTGGGAGTGACAGGGACCTCGGGGAGCTGTTTTTT
TRBV7-2	.	.	TRBJ2-1	CASKTRTTNEQFF	TGTGCCAGCAAAACGAGGACTACGAATGAGCAGTTCTTC
TRBV27	.	.	TRBJ1-3	CASMGQGRSGNTIYF	TGTGCCAGCATGGGGCAGGGGCGCTCTGGAAACACCATATATTTT
TRBV6-1	.	.	TRBJ2-3	CASSGGQALDTQYF	TGTGCCAGCAGTGGCGGACAAGCACTGGATACGCAGTATTTT
TRBV19	.	.	TRBJ2-5	CASSIQGSVQYF	TGTGCCAGTAGTATCCAGGGTTCGGTCCAGTACTTC